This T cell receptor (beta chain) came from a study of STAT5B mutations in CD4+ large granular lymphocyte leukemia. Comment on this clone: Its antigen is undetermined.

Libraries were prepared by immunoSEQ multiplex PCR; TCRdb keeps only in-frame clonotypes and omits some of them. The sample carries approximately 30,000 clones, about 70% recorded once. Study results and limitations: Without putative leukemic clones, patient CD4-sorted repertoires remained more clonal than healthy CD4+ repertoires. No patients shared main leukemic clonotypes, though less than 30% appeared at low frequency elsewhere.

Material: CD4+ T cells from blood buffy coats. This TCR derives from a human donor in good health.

CDR3 coding DNA: TGTGCCAGCAGTTTGGGGCGGATGAACACTGAAGCTTTCTTT. Protein product: CASSLGRMNTEAFF. V usage is TRBV27 and J usage is TRBJ1-1; a weak D match, TRBD1 (5 bases). V was cut by 3 bases and J by 0 bases, with 8 bases left in between. The CDR3 covers 14 residues. Germline CDR1 and CDR2: MNHEY and SMNVEV (reference sequence).